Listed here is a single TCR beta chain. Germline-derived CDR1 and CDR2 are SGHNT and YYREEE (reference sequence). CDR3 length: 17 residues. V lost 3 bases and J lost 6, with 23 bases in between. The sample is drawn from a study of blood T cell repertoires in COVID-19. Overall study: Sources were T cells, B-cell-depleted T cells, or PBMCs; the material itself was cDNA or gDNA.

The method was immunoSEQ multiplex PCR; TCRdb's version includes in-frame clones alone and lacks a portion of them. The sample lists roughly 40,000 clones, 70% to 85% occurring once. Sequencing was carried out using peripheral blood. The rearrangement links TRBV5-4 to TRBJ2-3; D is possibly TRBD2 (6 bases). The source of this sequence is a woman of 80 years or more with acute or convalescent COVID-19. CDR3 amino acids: CASSSPSGRLTQDTQYF. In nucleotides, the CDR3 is TGTGCCAGCAGCTCCCCCTCGGGGAGGCTAACCCAGGATACGCAGTATTTT.